Following are 6 T cell receptor beta chains from one sample sequenced in a study of cytomegalovirus exposure and HLA in healthy donors. PCR amplification relied on 60 Vbeta primers (plus 13 Jbeta primers). Using immunoSEQ multiplex PCR, the repertoire was profiled, and TCRdb retains in-frame clones only, with some absent. The sample shows some 170,000 clones, nearly 80% of them seen only once. Input material: PBMCs. These receptors were collected from a female donor in good health and CMV-seronegative.

The chain is built from TRBV18 and TRBJ2-2; 12 bases fit TRBD1. There are 17 residues in the CDR3. Germline V CDR1 and CDR2: KGHSH, LQKENI. The J segment lost 2 bases and the V segment lost 3 bases, leaving 4 bases of the junction unmatched. The CDR3 reads CASSPEGTGGNTGELFF. As DNA, the CDR3 is TGTGCCAGCTCACCCGAGGGGACAGGGGGCAACACCGGGGAGCTGTTTTTT. The full variable domain, completed using reference TRBV18 and TRBJ2-2, is NAGVMQNPRHLVRRRGQEARLRCSPMKGHSHVYWYRQLPEEGLKFMVYLQKENIIDESGMPKERFSAEFPKEGPSILRIQQVVRGDSAAYFCASSPEGTGGNTGELFFGEGSRLTVL.

The V call is TRBV6-1, the J call TRBJ1-2; D is uncertain. Trimming cost V 2 bases and J 4 bases, with 8 bases left between them. The germline V gene has CDR1 MNHNS and CDR2 SASEGT. The CDR3 sequence is 13 residues long. The CDR3 is CASSEQVLYGYTF. The CDR3 DNA sequence: TGTGCCAGCAGTGAACAGGTCCTCTATGGCTACACCTTC.

The V gene is TRBV19, the J gene TRBJ1-4; a possible D gene is TRBD1 (6 bases). The CDR3 contains 15 residues. The V gene's germline CDR1 is LNHDA and CDR2 SQIVND (reference sequence). Trimming pared 4 bases from V and 8 bases from J, leaving 17 bases between. CDR3 DNA sequence: TGTGCCAGTAGTACCTCAGGGGCGCGAGCGGAAAAACTGTTTTTT. Residues: CASSTSGARAEKLFF.

This chain links TRBV7-8 with TRBJ2-5, with 7 bases aligning to TRBD1. With 5 bases clipped from V and 2 bases from J, the junction kept 11 bases outside the gene matches. This CDR3 has 16 residues. In germline, CDR1 is SGHVS, CDR2 FQNEAQ. Here the CDR3 reads CASSTSFDRAQETQYF. The CDR3 DNA follows: TGTGCCAGCAGCACCTCGTTTGACAGGGCTCAAGAGACCCAGTACTTC. Complete variable domain (other parts from reference TRBV7-8 and TRBJ2-5): GAGVSQSPRYKVAKRGQDVALRCDPISGHVSLFWYQQALGQGPEFLTYFQNEAQLDKSGLPSDRFFAERPEGSVSTLKIQRTQQEDSAVYLCASSTSFDRAQETQYFGPGTRLLVL.

V and J are TRBV28 and TRBJ2-3; 7 bases are shared with TRBD1. Trimming cost V 8 bases and J 0 bases; bases outside gene matches: 11. Per germline, CDR1 MDHEN and CDR2 SYDVKM. This CDR3 has 16 amino acids. The CDR3 spells CASRGQKAPSTDTQYF. The CDR3 DNA reads TGTGCCAGCCGGGGACAGAAGGCTCCTAGCACAGATACGCAGTATTTT.

V and J are TRBV2 and TRBJ2-1; 9 bases match TRBD2. V lost 8 bases and J lost 7; bases outside the gene matches: 12. Germline CDR1 and CDR2: SNHLY and FYNNEI. The CDR3 is 15 amino acids. The chain's CDR3 is CASATEAGGRNEQFF. CDR3 bases: TGTGCCAGCGCCACGGAAGCGGGGGGCCGGAATGAGCAGTTCTTC.